One and the same sample provided the 27 T cell receptor beta chains below, sequenced in a study of T cells in women clearing cervical HPV infection. TCRdb keeps only in-frame clones here, not all; method: immunoSEQ multiplex PCR. Its table records 25,000 to 35,000 clones. The sample was blood buffy coat. The receptor set was obtained from a woman aged 18 to 69 with a cervical HPV16 infection that either progressed to CIN3+ or cleared (not recorded which).

With respect to this clone: The CDR3 end falls 3 residues outside the read, so it is completed with the germline J gene. This rearrangement joins TRBV5-4 to TRBJ1-5; 9 nucleotides agree with TRBD1. The CDR3 length is 15 residues. J lost 4 bases, V lost 3 bases, and 5 bases had no gene match. Per germline, CDR1 SGHNT and CDR2 YYREEE (reference sequence). The CDR3 sequence: CASSYPGQGNQPQHF. The part of the CDR3 DNA that was read is TGTGCCAGCAGCTACCCGGGACAGGGTAATCAGCCC.

Comments on this clone: The observed sequence ends 3 residues before the CDR3 terminus, with the missing tail filled in from the germline J gene. The same CDR3 can be traced to other DNA sequences in this sample. The chain has TRBV30 and TRBJ1-3, with D possibly TRBD1 on 5 matching bases. V gave up 5 bases and J gave up 4 bases, with 9 bases separating them. This CDR3 has 12 amino acids. CDR1 and CDR2 from the germline V gene are GTSNPN and SVGIG (reference sequence). CDR3 DNA (partial): TGTGCCTGGCGAAGGGGAGGAAACACC. This translates into CAWRRGGNT. The entire CDR3 protein is CAWRRGGNTIYF.

In regard to this clone: Sequencing ends 3 residues short of the CDR3 end; the germline J gene provides the rest. This sequence joins TRBV29-1 and TRBJ2-3; 7 bases match TRBD2. In germline, CDR1 is SQVTM, CDR2 ANQGSEA. The CDR3 extends over 14 amino acids. Germline trimming cut 5 bases from V and 1 base from J; bases unmatched to any gene: 6. The CDR3 sequence is CSVQRGGGTDTQYF. The DNA read from the CDR3 is TGCAGCGTTCAAAGGGGAGGGGGCACAGATACG.

As regards this clone: The read ends 3 residues shy of where the CDR3 ends; the end is completed using the germline J gene. The chain couples TRBV5-4 to TRBJ2-1; D call uncertain. V was trimmed by 0 bases and J by 4 bases, leaving 5 bases between them. Germline loops: CDR1 SGHNT, CDR2 YYREEE (reference sequence). There are 13 residues in the CDR3. Incomplete CDR3 DNA: TGTGCCAGCAGCTTGGATTCGTACAATGAG. Protein sequence: CASSLDSYNE. The whole CDR3 reads CASSLDSYNEQFF.

About this clone: The read finishes 3 residues shy of the CDR3 end, and the germline J gene is used to complete it. V is TRBV7-3 and J is TRBJ2-2; D is possibly TRBD2 (7 bases). The ends were cut back, 5 bases at V and 7 bases at J, with 17 bases in the middle. From germline, CDR1 is SGHTA and CDR2 FQGTGA. CDR3 length: 15 residues. CDR3: CASSPQRGGGGELFF. The covered CDR3 bases are TGTGCCAGCAGCCCTCAAAGGGGGGGCGGCGGGGAG.

In regard to this clone: The DNA ends 3 residues before the CDR3 does, and the rest of the CDR3 is filled in from the germline J gene. The genes are TRBV10-2 and TRBJ2-5; 7 bases agree with TRBD1. The germline gives CDR1 WSHSY, CDR2 SAAADI. CDR3 size: 13 residues. V was pared by 3 bases and J by 6 bases, with 4 bases of the junction left unmatched. The sequenced part of the CDR3 DNA is TGCGCCAGCAGTGATCCGGGACAGCAGACC. Protein: CASSDPGQQT. In full, the CDR3 reads CASSDPGQQTQYF.

This clone is deemed medium-sized by its frequency. Read data end 3 residues before the CDR3 end; the end is taken from the germline J gene. The chain is built from TRBV29-1 and TRBJ1-5; D gene unclear. The V end lost 4 bases, the J end lost 8 bases, and 15 bases lay between the germline ends. CDR1 is SQVTM and CDR2 is ANQGSEA in the germline V gene. The CDR3 spans 13 residues. The CDR3 sequence: CSVGSPDGEPQHF. The sequenced CDR3 bases are TGCAGCGTTGGTTCTCCGGACGGGGAGCCC.

In the case of this clone: The sequenced fragment ends 3 residues before the CDR3 boundary, so the rest is inferred from the germline J gene. The chain employs TRBV5-1 and TRBJ2-5, with 10 bases matching TRBD2. From germline, CDR1 is SGHRS and CDR2 YFSETQ. J gave up 2 bases and V 5 bases, and 6 bases lay outside the gene matches. CDR3 length: 15 residues. The CDR3 here is CASRESSGGQETQYF. CDR3 bases read: TGCGCCAGCAGAGAGAGTAGCGGGGGGCAAGAGACC.

Concerning this clone: From the germline J gene comes the end of the CDR3, since the read stops 3 residues before it. The chain employs TRBV20-1 and TRBJ2-7; D perhaps matches TRBD1 (7 bases). The ends were cut back, 1 base at V and 0 bases at J, with 16 bases in the middle. Germline V gives CDR1 DFQATT, CDR2 SNEGSKA (reference sequence). The CDR3 sequence is 16 residues long. The CDR3 reads CSARGGGRGDSYEQYF. CDR3 DNA, as far as it was read: TGCAGTGCTAGAGGAGGAGGCAGGGGGGACTCCTACGAG.

CDR3 sequence reads: CATKIGVGDYGQYF. CDR3 DNA (partial): TGTGCCACCAAAATCGGAGTAGGGGACTATGGT. The V and J genes are TRBV19 and TRBJ2-4, with 7 nucleotides matching TRBD2. From the germline J gene comes the end of the CDR3, since the read stops 3 residues before it. This CDR3 spans 14 amino acids. Germline CDR1 LNHDA, CDR2 SQIVND (reference sequence).

Concerning this clone itself: The sequence runs out 3 residues before the end of the CDR3; the remainder is reconstructed from the germline J gene. The chain joins TRBV11-2 to TRBJ2-2; 8 bases line up with TRBD2. Germline-derived CDR1 and CDR2 are SGHAT and FQNNGV. Trimming cost V 4 bases and J 1 base; bases outside gene matches: 2. This CDR3 is built from 15 residues. The CDR3 sequence is CASSSTSGNTGELFF. The part of the CDR3 DNA that was read is TGTGCCAGCAGCTCCACTAGCGGGAACACCGGGGAG.

On this clone itself: Read data end 3 residues before the CDR3 end; the end is taken from the germline J gene. The chain combines TRBV5-1 with TRBJ1-2; D is perhaps TRBD1 (5 bases). CDR1 and CDR2 from the germline V gene are SGHRS and YFSETQ. The CDR3 extends over 14 amino acids. Deletions cut 1 base from V and 7 bases from J, with 14 bases between. Incomplete CDR3 DNA: TGCGCCAGCAGCTTGAGGCAGGCGGGGGGTGGC. Protein: CASSLRQAGGG. The complete CDR3 protein is CASSLRQAGGGYTF.

With respect to this clone: The read finishes 3 residues shy of the CDR3 end, and the germline J gene is used to complete it. The rearrangement joins TRBV6-1 to TRBJ2-3; TRBD1 might be the D (5 bases). This CDR3 spans 14 amino acids. Germline V lookup: CDR1 MNHNS, CDR2 SASEGT. The covered CDR3 bases are TGTGCCAGCAGTGAAAGAAGGGGCAATCAGCCG. This sequence encodes CASSERRGNQP. The CDR3 as a whole reads CASSERRGNQPQYF.

Points on this clone: The CDR3 is cut off 3 residues early in the read; its end comes from the germline J gene. This chain uses TRBV5-1 with TRBJ2-1; the D gene is possibly TRBD2 (10 bases). Germline assignment: CDR1 SGHRS and CDR2 YFSETQ. Trimming cost V 3 bases and J 9 bases, with 28 bases left between them. This CDR3 has 18 residues. CDR3 DNA, as far as it was read: TGCGCCAGCAGCTCCGGGACAGGGTACTCTAGCGGGAGAGTTGAG. It specifies CASSSGTGYSSGRVE. In full, the CDR3 is CASSSGTGYSSGRVEQFF.

In regard to this clone: The read gets to within 3 residues of the CDR3 end, and the germline J gene fills in the rest. The chain links TRBV4-1 to TRBJ2-5, with a possible D match to TRBD2 (5 bases). Between the trimmed V and J ends, which lost 0 bases and 4 bases, there was a span of 6 bases. This CDR3 spans 13 amino acids. The germline gives CDR1 MGHRA, CDR2 YSYEKL. The covered CDR3 bases are TGCGCCAGCAGCCAAGATGAGGGAGAGACC. The encoded protein is CASSQDEGET. The CDR3 as a whole reads CASSQDEGETQYF.

On this clone itself: The observed sequence ends 3 residues before the CDR3 terminus, with the missing tail filled in from the germline J gene. V usage is TRBV19 and J usage is TRBJ1-2; the D is unclear. This CDR3 is built from 13 residues. The germline V gene encodes CDR1 LNHDA and CDR2 SQIVND (reference sequence). CDR3 DNA, as far as it was read: TGTGCCAGTACCCCGGACCCTCAGCGGGGC. Translation gives CASTPDPQRG. The full CDR3 protein reads CASTPDPQRGYTF.

Details on this clone: The DNA ends 3 residues before the CDR3 does, and the rest of the CDR3 is filled in from the germline J gene. The chain uses TRBV5-1 and TRBJ1-1, with 8 bases fitting TRBD1. Germline trimming cut 7 bases from V and 1 base from J; bases unmatched to any gene: 3. There are 13 residues in the CDR3. Germline V gene data show CDR1 as SGHRS and CDR2 as YFSETQ. The CDR3 loop reads CASQDRANTEAFF. The DNA read from the CDR3 is TGCGCCAGCCAGGACAGGGCGAACACTGAA.

A remark on this clone: The read terminates 3 residues ahead of where the CDR3 ends, so the germline J gene completes it. Other DNA sequences in the sample encode the same CDR3. The chain combines TRBV5-6 with TRBJ1-2; TRBD1 matches 8 bases. This CDR3 has 15 amino acids. Germline assignment: CDR1 SGHDT and CDR2 YYEEEE. This CDR3 is CASSLGGQGAAGYTF. Incomplete CDR3 DNA: TGTGCCAGCAGCTTGGGCGGGCAGGGGGCAGCGGGC. The whole variable domain, remainder taken from reference TRBV5-6 and TRBJ1-2, is DAGVTQSPTHLIKTRGQQVTLRCSPKSGHDTVSWYQQALGQGPQFIFQYYEEEERQRGNFPDRFSGHQFPNYSSELNVNALLLGDSALYLCASSLGGQGAAGYTFGSGTRLTVV.

With respect to this clone: The read falls 3 residues short of the CDR3 end, and the missing part is taken from the germline J gene. The chain carries TRBV7-2 and TRBJ2-3, with 14 bases aligning to TRBD2. This CDR3 comprises 15 residues. The V gene end was trimmed by 6 bases and the J gene end by 5 bases; junction bases not matched to a gene: 4. CDR1 and CDR2 from the germline V gene are SGHTA and FQGNSA. CDR3 bases read: TGTGCCAGCAGGACTAGCGGGGGGGCCCTAGATACG. This gives the protein CASRTSGGALDT. In full, the CDR3 is CASRTSGGALDTQYF.

About this clone: The missing CDR3 end, 3 residues past where the read stops, is filled in from the germline J gene. V usage is TRBV10-1 and J usage is TRBJ1-5, with D tentatively TRBD1 (5 bases). CDR3 length equals 13 residues. V shed 3 bases and J shed 4 bases, with 7 bases lying between them. Germline V gene lookup returns CDR1 WNHNN and CDR2 SYGVQD (reference sequence). Partial CDR3 DNA: TGCGCCAGCAGTGAACAGGATAATCAGCCC. It is translated as CASSEQDNQP. The whole CDR3 sequence is CASSEQDNQPQHF.

Turning to this clone: Read sequence stops 3 residues before the CDR3 end, and the germline J gene provides the missing end. The chain recombines TRBV7-2 with TRBJ1-5; D remains unclear. CDR1 SGHTA and CDR2 FQGNSA come from the germline V gene. Trimming took off 1 base at V and 7 bases at J, with 8 bases between the two ends. The length of the CDR3 is 13 residues. The sequenced CDR3 bases are TGTGCCAGCAGCTTAGGGCCGTTCCAGCCC. This gives the protein CASSLGPFQP. The whole CDR3 sequence is CASSLGPFQPQHF.

Regarding this clone: The read halts 3 residues ahead of the CDR3 end, with the missing end drawn from the germline J gene. V usage is TRBV7-2 and J usage is TRBJ1-1; D possibly corresponds to TRBD1 (6 bases). Germline CDR1 and CDR2: SGHTA and FQGNSA. V dropped 4 bases and J dropped 6 bases, with 15 bases sitting between them. The CDR3 is 14 residues long. The CDR3 spells CASSWIQGFAEAFF. The CDR3 bases that were read are TGTGCCAGCAGCTGGATTCAGGGGTTTGCTGAA.

Details on this clone: Read coverage stops 3 residues before the CDR3 terminus; the germline J gene supplies the remainder. This sequence joins TRBV7-8 and TRBJ2-3, with D possibly being TRBD2 (6 bases). The V gene lost 4 bases and the J gene lost 2 bases, with 13 bases spanning the gap. The germline gives CDR1 SGHVS, CDR2 FQNEAQ. CDR3 size: 15 residues. The DNA read from the CDR3 is TGTGCCAGCAGCTCTCTGGCGGGGACCACAGATACG. The encoded protein is CASSSLAGTTDT. The full CDR3 sequence reads CASSSLAGTTDTQYF. Variable domain in full (rest from reference TRBV7-8 and TRBJ2-3): GAGVSQSPRYKVAKRGQDVALRCDPISGHVSLFWYQQALGQGPEFLTYFQNEAQLDKSGLPSDRFFAERPEGSVSTLKIQRTQQEDSAVYLCASSSLAGTTDTQYFGPGTRLTVL.

Comment on this clone: The read falls 3 residues short of the CDR3 end, and the missing part is taken from the germline J gene. The genes are TRBV30 and TRBJ2-2; D not certain. Looked up from germline, CDR1 is GTSNPN and CDR2 is SVGIG (reference sequence). The CDR3 extends over 13 amino acids. CDR3 DNA (partial): TGTGCCTGGAGTGTCAGGATTTTTGAAAAG. Translating it yields CAWSVRIFEK. The whole CDR3 reads CAWSVRIFEKLFF.

Notes on this clone: The CDR3 goes on 3 residues after the read ends, and that part is filled in from the germline J gene. The chain has TRBV5-5 and TRBJ1-2; perhaps TRBD1 as D (6 bases). This CDR3 spans 14 amino acids. The germline V gene encodes CDR1 SGHKS and CDR2 YYEKEE (reference sequence). V lost 3 bases to trimming and J lost 7 bases, with 16 bases between them. This CDR3 is CASSYSLSDSGYTF. The covered CDR3 bases are TGTGCCAGCAGCTACTCCCTCTCGGACAGTGGC. Looking up the rest from reference TRBV5-5 and TRBJ1-2 gives the full variable domain: DAGVTQSPTHLIKTRGQQVTLRCSPISGHKSVSWYQQVLGQGPQFIFQYYEKEERGRGNFPDRFSARQFPNYSSELNVNALLLGDSALYLCASSYSLSDSGYTFGSGTRLTVV.

Note on this clone: The read finishes 3 residues shy of the CDR3 end, and the germline J gene is used to complete it. V gene TRBV19 combines with J gene TRBJ1-2; no clear D. Germline lookup yields CDR1 LNHDA and CDR2 SQIVND (reference sequence). The CDR3 is 14 amino acids. Between the trimmed V and J ends, which lost 0 bases and 4 bases, there was a span of 9 bases. The CDR3 loop reads CASSIDSRGYGYTF. The part of the CDR3 DNA that was read is TGTGCCAGTAGTATAGACTCTCGAGGCTATGGC.

Comments on this clone: The CDR3 end falls 3 residues outside the read, so it is completed with the germline J gene. The chain joins TRBV6-2 or TRBV6-3 to TRBJ2-5; 7 bases align to TRBD1. The CDR3 length is 13 residues. CDR1 and CDR2 from the germline V gene are MNHEY and SVGEGT. V gave up 2 bases and J gave up 5 bases; unmatched junction bases: 2. Incomplete CDR3 DNA: TGTGCCAGCAGTTACGACAGGGTGGAGACC. Translated, it gives CASSYDRVET. The complete CDR3 sequence is CASSYDRVETQYF.